What follows are 29 T cell receptor beta chains derived from one specimen sequenced in a study of beta chain features in type 1 diabetes. The whole isolated RNA underwent reverse transcription, so sequencing captured expressed TCRB transcripts. Clones were read by immunoSEQ multiplex PCR, and TCRdb kept only the in-frame ones, dropping some. The table lists around 180,000 clones, more than 10% of them singletons, with 0.62% in the top ten. Sequencing used central memory CD4+ T cells from blood. The receptor source for this set is a woman aged 18 to 35 in good health.

The gene calls are TRBV30 and TRBJ2-7, with TRBD1 identical over 10 bases. The CDR3 contains 15 residues. V was clipped by 4 bases and J by 1 base; unmatched bases: 7. Germline-derived CDR1 and CDR2 are GTSNPN and SVGIG (reference sequence). The CDR3 sequence: CAWTTDRGLSYEQYF. In nucleotides, the CDR3 is TGTGCCTGGACGACCGACAGGGGGCTTTCCTACGAGCAGTACTTC.

This clone came up a few times. The chain is built from TRBV18 and TRBJ1-2, with no clear D. Germline loops: CDR1 KGHSH, CDR2 LQKENI. The CDR3 covers 16 residues. Trimming cost V 0 bases and J 3 bases, with 14 bases left between them. CDR3 loop: CASSPPGRMVYYGYTF. For the CDR3, the DNA is TGTGCCAGCTCACCACCTGGGAGGATGGTATACTATGGCTACACCTTC.

This chain joins TRBV5-1 and TRBJ2-1, with 12 bases aligning to TRBD2. V was pared by 4 bases and J by 8 bases, with 13 bases of the junction left unmatched. Germline CDR1 reads SGHRS; CDR2 reads YFSETQ. This CDR3 contains 17 residues. The DNA for the CDR3 is TGCGCCAGCAGCCCCTCTAGCGGGAGGGCCGGGTACGATGAGCAGTTCTTC. Amino acid sequence: CASSPSSGRAGYDEQFF.

The rearrangement joins TRBV18 to TRBJ2-7; D is unclear. The CDR3 extends over 11 amino acids. The V gene lost 1 base and the J gene lost 5 bases, with 3 bases spanning the gap. The germline gives CDR1 KGHSH, CDR2 LQKENI. The CDR3 region has the DNA TGTGCCAGCTCACCACTTAACGAGCAGTACTTC. Translating gives CASSPLNEQYF.

V gene TRBV4-3 combines with J gene TRBJ2-7; D might be TRBD2 (6 bases). The CDR3 loop spans 16 amino acids. The ends were cut back, 6 bases at V and 0 bases at J, with 18 bases in the middle. CDR1 and CDR2 from the germline V gene are LGHNA and YSLEER. This CDR3 reads CASSQPRDCASYEQYF. The CDR3 nucleotides read TGCGCCAGCAGTCAACCCCGGGACTGTGCCTCCTACGAGCAGTACTTC.

In its sample, this clone was seen many times. This sequence joins TRBV11-2 and TRBJ2-3; TRBD1 matches at 9 bases. Germline V CDR1 and CDR2: SGHAT, FQNNGV. The V gene end was trimmed by 1 base and the J gene end by 5 bases; junction bases not matched to a gene: 4. The CDR3 is 15 amino acids. In DNA, the CDR3 is TGTGCCAGCAGCTTAGGGACAGGGGTCGGAGATACGCAGTATTTT. This codes for CASSLGTGVGDTQYF.

The table lists this clone with a few counts. The rearrangement links TRBV5-1 to TRBJ2-5; 11 bases are a match to TRBD1. The ends lost 4 bases at V and 5 bases at J; junction bases unmatched: 7. The CDR3 loop spans 15 amino acids. From germline, CDR1 is SGHRS and CDR2 YFSETQ. The DNA for the CDR3 is TGCGCCAGCAGCCGCGACGGACAGGGGGCCGAGACCCAGTACTTC. Translating it yields CASSRDGQGAETQYF.

The sample holds a few counts of this clone. The CDR3 spells CASSSGGRLAKNIQYF. The CDR3 DNA reads TGTGCCAGCAGCTCTGGGGGCCGTCTAGCCAAAAACATTCAGTACTTC. V usage is TRBV5-4 and J usage is TRBJ2-4, with a tentative D call TRBD1 (6 bases). The germline V gene encodes CDR1 SGHNT and CDR2 YYREEE (reference sequence). Trimming shortened V by 3 bases and J by 0 bases, and 13 bases separated the two germline ends. This CDR3 is built from 16 residues.

The chain combines TRBV7-9 with TRBJ1-2, with D perhaps matching TRBD1 (5 bases). Germline lookup yields CDR1 SEHNR and CDR2 FQNEAQ (reference sequence). Trimming cost V 3 bases and J 0 bases, with 11 bases left between them. This CDR3 contains 15 residues. CDR3 loop: CASSLTELANYGYTF. As DNA, the CDR3 is TGTGCCAGCAGCTTGACAGAATTAGCTAACTATGGCTACACCTTC. The whole variable domain, remainder taken from reference TRBV7-9 and TRBJ1-2, is DTGVSQNPRHKITKRGQNVTFRCDPISEHNRLYWYRQTLGQGPEFLTYFQNEAQLEKSRLLSDRFSAERPKGSFSTLEIQRTEQGDSAMYLCASSLTELANYGYTFGSGTRLTVV.

The chain employs TRBV7-2 and TRBJ2-7; 9 nucleotides align to TRBD2. The CDR3 is 15 residues long. The trim removed 0 bases at V and 5 bases at J, leaving 5 bases unmatched. Germline CDR1 and CDR2: SGHTA and FQGNSA. The CDR3: CASSLASGSVDEQYF. The CDR3 DNA follows: TGTGCCAGCAGCTTAGCTAGCGGGAGTGTCGACGAGCAGTACTTC.

This chain uses TRBV19 with TRBJ1-1, with D maybe TRBD1 (5 bases). V gave up 5 bases and J gave up 4 bases, with 17 bases separating them. This CDR3 region has 15 residues. Germline CDR1 reads LNHDA; CDR2 reads SQIVND (reference sequence). The CDR3 reads CASSDLRQTRTEAFF. Here the CDR3 DNA reads TGTGCCAGTAGTGATTTGAGACAGACCCGCACTGAAGCTTTCTTT.

The chain combines TRBV28 with TRBJ1-2, with D possibly TRBD1 on 6 matching bases. The germline V and J ends were trimmed by 5 bases and 0 bases, with 13 bases remaining between them. This CDR3 region has 15 residues. Germline V gene data show CDR1 as MDHEN and CDR2 as SYDVKM. The CDR3 reads CASSAGVNANYGYTF. Here the CDR3 DNA reads TGTGCCAGCAGTGCAGGGGTTAATGCTAACTATGGCTACACCTTC.

The genes are TRBV6-6 and TRBJ2-2; TRBD1 agrees at 8 bases. Germline loops: CDR1 MNHNY, CDR2 SVGAGI (reference sequence). Trimming cost V 7 bases and J 5 bases; bases outside gene matches: 6. The CDR3 has 14 amino acids. The CDR3 DNA is TGTGCCAGCACCCCCCAGGGGGCGACCGGGGAGCTGTTTTTT. It encodes CASTPQGATGELFF.

In its sample, this clone was seen a few times. The V call is TRBV5-1, the J call TRBJ2-5, with a tentative D call TRBD1 (6 bases). Germline CDR1 is SGHRS and CDR2 is YFSETQ. The V and J ends lost 3 bases and 3 bases respectively, with 12 bases between them. The CDR3 sequence is 14 residues long. The CDR3 DNA reads TGCGCCAGCAGCTCCGCGGCAGGGGAAGAGACCCAGTACTTC. It translates to CASSSAAGEETQYF.

Turning to this clone: Other DNA sequences in this sample translate to the same CDR3. The chain joins TRBV30 to TRBJ2-5; D gene unclear. V lost 2 bases and J lost 5, with 6 bases in between. Germline CDR1 GTSNPN, CDR2 SVGIG (reference sequence). This CDR3 has 11 amino acids. CDR3 DNA: TGTGCCTGGAGTCCCTTGGAGACCCAGTACTTC. It encodes CAWSPLETQYF.

The table lists this clone with a count of one. The gene calls are TRBV6-5 and TRBJ2-6, with 7 bases aligning to TRBD2. The CDR3 spans 15 residues. Trimming took 6 bases from V and 4 from J; bases not matched to a gene: 6. The V gene's germline CDR1 is MNHEY and CDR2 SVGAGI. CDR3 DNA sequence: TGTGCCAGCAGAGACGGGGGGTACGGGGCCAACGTCCTGACTTTC. As protein: CASRDGGYGANVLTF.

The chain carries TRBV28 and TRBJ2-2; 10 nucleotides agree with TRBD2. The V gene end was trimmed by 4 bases and the J gene end by 0 bases; junction bases not matched to a gene: 8. CDR3 length: 18 residues. CDR1 is MDHEN and CDR2 is SYDVKM in the germline V gene. The CDR3 coding sequence is TGTGCCAGCAGTTCGTCCTTCCTAGCGGGGGCGAACACCGGGGAGCTGTTTTTT. Translating it yields CASSSSFLAGANTGELFF.

The chain uses TRBV5-1 and TRBJ2-1, with D maybe TRBD1 (6 bases). The V gene lost 4 bases and the J gene lost 6 bases, with 17 bases spanning the gap. The germline V gene has CDR1 SGHRS and CDR2 YFSETQ. There are 15 residues in the CDR3. In nucleotides, the CDR3 is TGCGCCAGCAGCGCCGGACAGTGGGGAAGCAATGAGCAGTTCTTC. Translating it yields CASSAGQWGSNEQFF.

This clone has only a few counts. This rearrangement joins TRBV30 to TRBJ1-2, with 7 bases that match TRBD1. CDR3 size: 13 residues. V shed 7 bases and J 7 bases; nucleotides not matched to a gene: 12. Germline V gene lookup returns CDR1 GTSNPN and CDR2 SVGIG (reference sequence). CDR3 protein: CASDDRVPGGYTF. CDR3 sequence (DNA): TGTGCCTCGGACGACAGGGTCCCAGGTGGCTACACCTTC.

V is TRBV9 and J is TRBJ2-6, with no clear D. Germline assignment: CDR1 SGDLS and CDR2 YYNGEE. The germline V and J ends were trimmed by 3 bases and 0 bases, with 10 bases remaining between them. The CDR3 is made up of 16 amino acids. This CDR3 is CASSDKHLSGANVLTF. CDR3 DNA sequence: TGTGCCAGCAGCGATAAACACCTCTCTGGGGCCAACGTCCTGACTTTC.

The CDR3 protein is CASSLVPGTYEQYF. The CDR3, as DNA: TGCGCCAGCAGCTTGGTCCCAGGAACGTACGAGCAGTACTTC. The chain uses TRBV5-1 and TRBJ2-7; no firm D call. Trimming left V 0 bases short and J 4 bases short, with 11 bases between. This CDR3 is 14 amino acids long. The germline V gene has CDR1 SGHRS and CDR2 YFSETQ.

The J gene is TRBJ1-4, the V gene TRBV4-1; a possible D gene is TRBD1 (5 bases). V lost 1 base and J lost 11, with 20 bases in between. There are 16 residues in the CDR3. Germline V gene data show CDR1 as MGHRA and CDR2 as YSYEKL. CDR3 sequence (DNA): TGCGCCAGCAGCCAAGTGGACATGGGGTTTGTTGGGAAACTGTTTTTT. As protein: CASSQVDMGFVGKLFF.

This clone was detected ten times or more. The rearrangement uses TRBV7-2 and TRBJ2-1; TRBD2 is a possible D gene (6 bases). The CDR3 consists of 10 residues. V gave up 10 bases and J gave up 6 bases, with 7 bases separating them. CDR1 is SGHTA, CDR2 FQGNSA, per germline. The CDR3: CATGGNEQFF. The DNA for the CDR3 is TGTGCCACCGGGGGCAATGAGCAGTTCTTC.

This clone was seen a few times. The CDR3 region is CASSLGQYGYTF. In DNA form, the CDR3 reads TGTGCCAGCAGCCTTGGCCAATATGGCTACACCTTC. The genes are TRBV7-8 and TRBJ1-2; no clear D. Germline V gene sequence: CDR1 SGHVS, CDR2 FQNEAQ. The CDR3 runs to 12 residues. V was cut by 5 bases and J by 5 bases, with 9 bases left in between. The entire variable domain, with the rest obtained from reference TRBV7-8 and TRBJ1-2, is as follows: GAGVSQSPRYKVAKRGQDVALRCDPISGHVSLFWYQQALGQGPEFLTYFQNEAQLDKSGLPSDRFFAERPEGSVSTLKIQRTQQEDSAVYLCASSLGQYGYTFGSGTRLTVV.

CDR3 region: CASSVSGTGSYNEQFF. CDR3 DNA sequence: TGTGCCAGCAGCGTAAGTGGGACAGGGTCTTACAATGAGCAGTTCTTC. This chain joins TRBV9 and TRBJ2-1, with 9 bases fitting TRBD1. In germline, CDR1 is SGDLS, CDR2 YYNGEE. This CDR3 comprises 16 residues. The junction had 6 bases not matched to a gene; V was cut back by 1 base and J by 4 bases.

This clone has a handful of counts. The chain employs TRBV27 and TRBJ2-5; 7 bases fit TRBD1. The CDR3 contains 15 residues. Unmatched junction bases numbered 5, after V lost 0 bases and J lost 4 bases. Germline CDR1 MNHEY, CDR2 SMNVEV (reference sequence). The CDR3 nucleotides read TGTGCCAGCAGTTTATCCCGGGACAGAGGAGAGACCCAGTACTTC. Its translation: CASSLSRDRGETQYF.

This clone was seen only a few times. This chain connects TRBV12-5 to TRBJ1-1; D perhaps matches TRBD1 (6 bases). This CDR3 has 17 amino acids. V lost 1 base and J lost 0, with 15 bases in between. CDR1 and CDR2 from the germline V gene are LGHNT and FRNRAP. CDR3 coding DNA: TGTGCTAGTGGTTTGGACCGACAGGCTTCCATGAACACTGAAGCTTTCTTT. Protein product: CASGLDRQASMNTEAFF.

This clone was recorded a few times. The chain combines TRBV2 with TRBJ2-1; 7 bases are a match to TRBD2. Germline V gene lookup returns CDR1 SNHLY and CDR2 FYNNEI. The CDR3 runs to 14 residues. V shed 6 bases, J shed 6 bases, and the junction held 8 bases outside the gene matches. This CDR3 is CASRGGLAVNEQFF. The DNA for the CDR3 is TGTGCCAGCAGGGGAGGCCTAGCGGTCAATGAGCAGTTCTTC.

The gene calls are TRBV9 and TRBJ1-2, with 7 bases that match TRBD1. In germline, CDR1 is SGDLS, CDR2 YYNGEE. The length of the CDR3 is 15 residues. Germline trimming cut 6 bases from V and 8 bases from J; bases unmatched to any gene: 16. The CDR3 nucleotides read TGTGCCAGCAACGAAGGGGGCAACAGACCTCGGGGCTACACCTTC. Protein: CASNEGGNRPRGYTF.